This record covers a single T cell receptor beta chain. Germline-derived CDR1 and CDR2 are KGHSH and LQKENI. This CDR3 comprises 15 residues. Trimming pared 4 bases from V and 1 base from J, leaving 13 bases between. Assay: immunoSEQ multiplex PCR; the TCRdb copy retains only in-frame clones and omits some. The data contain tens of thousands of clones, 65% to 85% of them singletons. The entry originates in a study of blood T cell repertoires in COVID-19. Study-level information: Nucleic acid was either cDNA or gDNA, and it came from T cells, B-cell-depleted T cells, or PBMCs.

The receptor's source is a woman of 80 years or more with acute or convalescent COVID-19. The chain uses TRBV18 and TRBJ1-1, with D uncertain. The source material was peripheral blood. The CDR3 protein is CASSLDFDKNTEAFF. CDR3 nucleotides: TGTGCCAGCTCACTCGATTTCGACAAGAACACTGAAGCTTTCTTT.